The 6 T cell receptor beta chains below all came from one sample that was sequenced in a study of shared clonotypes between healthy human individuals. Sequencing was performed with immunoSEQ multiplex PCR; in TCRdb, only in-frame clones are kept and a portion is missing. The sample contains some 790,000 clones, over 55% of which appear only once. Sequencing used memory CD4+ T cells sorted from blood. Subset denoted: CD45RA-negative fraction. These receptors were collected from a woman in her 30s in good health.

This chain connects TRBV30 to TRBJ2-2, with D unclear. The CDR3 contains 15 residues. Trimming removed 1 base at V and 3 bases at J, with 12 bases between. CDR1 and CDR2 (germline): GTSNPN, SVGIG (reference sequence). The CDR3 loop reads CAWSAWTSHTGELFF. The DNA for the CDR3 is TGTGCCTGGAGTGCATGGACCTCTCACACCGGGGAGCTGTTTTTT. The whole variable domain, remainder taken from reference TRBV30 and TRBJ2-2, is SQTIHQWPATLVQPVGSPLSLECTVEGTSNPNLYWYRQAAGRGLQLLFYSVGIGQISSEVPQNLSASRPQDRQFILSSKKLLLSDSGFYLCAWSAWTSHTGELFFGEGSRLTVL.

The chain links TRBV5-1 to TRBJ2-7, with 8 positions matching TRBD2. The CDR3 loop spans 15 amino acids. V trimming: 4 bases; J trimming: 7 bases; junction bases outside the gene matches: 13. The germline V gene has CDR1 SGHRS and CDR2 YFSETQ. In nucleotides, the CDR3 is TGCGCCAGCAGCCCCCTGCCTCTTGCGGGAGGTGAGCAGTACTTC. It encodes CASSPLPLAGGEQYF.

This clone came up many times. The chain joins TRBV9 to TRBJ2-1, with D possibly being TRBD1 (6 bases). Germline lookup yields CDR1 SGDLS and CDR2 YYNGEE. V was shortened by 0 bases and J by 0 bases, with 13 bases between the two germline ends. CDR3 length equals 17 residues. The CDR3 here is CASSVDGTLFSYNEQFF. CDR3 nucleotides: TGTGCCAGCAGCGTAGATGGGACACTCTTCTCCTACAATGAGCAGTTCTTC. The whole variable domain, filled in from reference TRBV9 and TRBJ2-1, reads DSGVTQTPKHLITATGQRVTLRCSPRSGDLSVYWYQQSLDQGLQFLIQYYNGEERAKGNILERFSAQQFPDLHSELNLSSLELGDSALYFCASSVDGTLFSYNEQFFGPGTRLTVL.

V and J are TRBV2 and TRBJ1-5; TRBD1 is a possible D gene (5 bases). Germline-derived CDR1 and CDR2 are SNHLY and FYNNEI. The V end lost 6 bases, the J end lost 5 bases, and 23 bases lay between the germline ends. The CDR3 is 17 amino acids. In nucleotides, the CDR3 is TGTGCCAGCAGGAGGGGCTCGGGCAGGGTTGAGGATCAGCCCCAGCATTTT. As protein: CASRRGSGRVEDQPQHF.

The chain is built from TRBV29-1 and TRBJ2-5; D is uncertain. With 7 bases removed from V and 1 base from J, the gap between germline ends came to 13 bases. This CDR3 comprises 13 residues. Germline CDR1 reads SQVTM; CDR2 reads ANQGSEA. DNA of the CDR3: TGCAGCGCCCCCACCGTCTCCCAAGAGACCCAGTACTTC. This gives the protein CSAPTVSQETQYF.

The chain uses TRBV7-2 and TRBJ2-5; TRBD2 matches 10 bases. This CDR3 region has 16 residues. Losses at the gene ends were 6 bases for V and 2 bases for J; bases not matched to a gene: 9. CDR1 SGHTA and CDR2 FQGNSA come from the germline V gene. The CDR3 bases are TGTGCCAGCAGTATTAGACTAGCGGGCTTACAAGAGACCCAGTACTTC. Translation: CASSIRLAGLQETQYF.